The rows below give T cell receptor beta chains drawn from one sample of a study of shared clonotypes between healthy human individuals. TCRdb's copy holds only in-frame clones and misses some; the assay was immunoSEQ multiplex PCR. The sample records approximately 980,000 clones, over 75% being singletons. Sequenced material: memory CD4+ T cells sorted from blood. Receptors were obtained from a man between 18 and 29 years old in good health. Both conserved end residues are trimmed from each CDR3. Fields, in order: V gene, J gene, CDR3 protein.

>TRBV7-2|TRBJ1-5
ASSLEGRTGQPQH
>TRBV18|TRBJ1-2
ASSPLIQGGYT
>TRBV7-2|TRBJ2-7
ASSSRDKYEQY
>TRBV7-2|TRBJ2-5
ASNRWEVDQETQY
>TRBV7-2|TRBJ1-3
ASGIGGHRGNTIY
>TRBV14|TRBJ2-3
ASSHRGADTQY
>TRBV5-1|TRBJ2-5
ASSLEGGQY
>TRBV5-5|TRBJ1-4
ASSLEGRDEKLF
>TRBV6-5|.
ASMNLYEQY
>TRBV4-2|TRBJ1-3
ASSQDWGAGNTIY
>TRBV5-4|TRBJ2-7
ASSFGLESYEQY
>TRBV6-4|TRBJ1-2
ASSQGQVVGYT
>TRBV9|TRBJ2-2
ASSGGLVNTGELF
>TRBV13|TRBJ1-2
ASSRDRGYGYT
>TRBV11-2|TRBJ2-7
ASSLKSREQY
>TRBV28|TRBJ2-7
ASSSISLGGFHEQY
>TRBV7-3|TRBJ2-3
ASSLMGLNTDTQY
>TRBV7-2|TRBJ2-5
ASRVRRGVQETQY
>TRBV5-4|TRBJ1-1
ASSLETGYLTEAF
>TRBV28|TRBJ1-1
ASSLQVNTEAF
>TRBV15|TRBJ2-3
ATSPGTDTQY
>TRBV7-2|TRBJ1-3
ASSPSDRGNTIY
>TRBV19|TRBJ1-4
ASIRTGETRGKLF
>TRBV25-1|TRBJ2-7
ASNPGIAGGHEQY
>TRBV27|TRBJ1-2
ASSYRGFGYGYT
>TRBV4-1|TRBJ2-1
ASSQGLTGEQF
>TRBV29-1|TRBJ1-2
SVDPLNTFTGGYT
>TRBV2|TRBJ1-2
ASGSHGPHGYT
>TRBV5-1|TRBJ2-1
ASSLLRGSSLNEQF
>TRBV6-5|TRBJ2-5
ASSYSRGGETQY